A single sample gave rise to the 15 T cell receptor beta chains below, sequenced in a study of blood T cell repertoires in COVID-19. Clones were read by immunoSEQ multiplex PCR, and TCRdb kept only the in-frame ones, dropping some. This table has 100,000 to 150,000 clones, roughly 69% appearing once. Sample: peripheral blood. These receptors originate from a woman in her 70s with acute or convalescent COVID-19.

V gene TRBV5-1 combines with J gene TRBJ2-5; D may be TRBD1 (6 bases). CDR3 size: 12 residues. Germline CDR1 reads SGHRS; CDR2 reads YFSETQ. V was shortened by 7 bases and J by 4 bases, with 11 bases between the two germline ends. The DNA of the CDR3 is TGCGCCAGCGGTTTAGGGGGAGAGACCCAGTACTTC. Translated: CASGLGGETQYF.

The chain couples TRBV12-3 or TRBV12-4 to TRBJ1-2, with 7 bases aligning to TRBD1. This CDR3 is built from 13 residues. J gave up 8 bases and V 3 bases, and 6 bases lay outside the gene matches. CDR3 DNA sequence: TGTGCCAGCAGTTTGACAGGGTCGGGCGGCTACACCTTC. Its translation is CASSLTGSGGYTF.

The V and J genes are TRBV12-3 or TRBV12-4 and TRBJ1-1; D is perhaps TRBD1 (5 bases). The CDR3 is 13 amino acids. Trimming stripped 5 bases from V and 3 bases from J, with 10 bases between. The CDR3 coding sequence is TGTGCCAGCAGTCTGGGGCTTTACACTGAAGCTTTCTTT. It specifies CASSLGLYTEAFF.

The chain combines TRBV5-8 with TRBJ2-1; 7 bases are a match to TRBD1. The length of the CDR3 is 13 residues. The germline gives CDR1 SGHTS, CDR2 YDEGEE. V dropped 5 bases and J dropped 4; count of bases not matched to a gene: 3. The CDR3 loop is CASRLDRYNEQFF. The CDR3, as DNA: TGTGCCAGCAGACTGGACAGGTACAATGAGCAGTTCTTC.

This chain links TRBV5-6 with TRBJ2-1; 7 bases are a match to TRBD1. J lost 7 bases, V lost 5 bases, and 3 bases had no gene match. The CDR3 consists of 12 residues. Germline V gene data show CDR1 as SGHDT and CDR2 as YYEEEE. DNA of the CDR3: TGTGCCAGCAGTTGGACAGGTAATGAGCAGTTCTTC. Translating gives CASSWTGNEQFF.

V usage is TRBV6-5 and J usage is TRBJ2-7, with 9 bases matching TRBD2. The germline V gene encodes CDR1 MNHEY and CDR2 SVGAGI. Trimming cost V 6 bases and J 2 bases; bases outside gene matches: 5. The length of the CDR3 is 14 residues. The CDR3 spells CASSRGGGAYEQYF. The CDR3 bases are TGTGCCAGCAGCCGGGGCGGGGGGGCCTACGAGCAGTACTTC.

The chain carries TRBV5-8 and TRBJ1-2; 7 bases map to TRBD1. V dropped 3 bases and J dropped 5; count of bases not matched to a gene: 10. Germline V lookup: CDR1 SGHTS, CDR2 YDEGEE. The CDR3 is 15 residues long. For the CDR3, the DNA is TGTGCCAGCAGCTCCCCGGACAGGTTGGGGTATGGCTACACCTTC. It specifies CASSSPDRLGYGYTF.

The sample holds one count of this clone. The J gene is TRBJ1-1, the V gene TRBV5-1; D perhaps matches TRBD1 (5 bases). Germline CDR1 and CDR2: SGHRS and YFSETQ. The length of the CDR3 is 13 residues. V lost 4 bases, J lost 1 base, and 8 bases lay in between. CDR3 loop: CASSRGQNTEAFF. CDR3 coding DNA: TGCGCCAGCAGCCGTGGACAGAACACTGAAGCTTTCTTT.

The CDR3 DNA reads TGTGCCAGTAGTCCGACAGCCGACTACGAGCAGTACTTC. It codes for CASSPTADYEQYF. The chain recombines TRBV19 with TRBJ2-7, with D tentatively TRBD1 (5 bases). Germline V gives CDR1 LNHDA, CDR2 SQIVND (reference sequence). The CDR3 has 13 amino acids. Trimming took 5 bases from V and 3 from J, leaving 11 bases between them. Variable domain in full (rest from reference TRBV19 and TRBJ2-7): DGGITQSPKYLFRKEGQNVTLSCEQNLNHDAMYWYRQDPGQGLRLIYYSQIVNDFQKGDIAEGYSVSREKKESFPLTVTSAQKNPTAFYLCASSPTADYEQYFGPGTRLTVT.

The chain combines TRBV27 with TRBJ2-7, with a tentative D call TRBD2 (5 bases). Between the trimmed V and J ends, which lost 0 bases and 7 bases, there was a span of 13 bases. Germline values: CDR1 MNHEY, CDR2 SMNVEV (reference sequence). This CDR3 region has 14 residues. The CDR3, as DNA: TGTGCCAGCAGTTTATCGGGAGCAGTAGGGGAGCAGTACTTC. It codes for CASSLSGAVGEQYF.

This rearrangement joins TRBV5-1 to TRBJ1-6; D might be TRBD1 (6 bases). Germline CDR1 is SGHRS and CDR2 is YFSETQ. V was shortened by 0 bases and J by 8 bases, with 9 bases between the two germline ends. The CDR3 totals 14 residues. Written as DNA, the CDR3 is TGCGCCAGCAGCTTGGCAGGGGATTATTCACCCCTCCACTTT. It translates to CASSLAGDYSPLHF. Drawing the rest from reference TRBV5-1 and TRBJ1-6, the complete variable domain is KAGVTQTPRYLIKTRGQQVTLSCSPISGHRSVSWYQQTPGQGLQFLFEYFSETQRNKGNFPGRFSGRQFSNSRSEMNVSTLELGDSALYLCASSLAGDYSPLHFGNGTRLTVT.

This chain links TRBV18 with TRBJ1-5, with a possible D match to TRBD1 (6 bases). Trimming pared 4 bases from V and 0 bases from J, leaving 10 bases between. This CDR3 contains 15 residues. CDR1 and CDR2 from the germline V gene are KGHSH and LQKENI. The CDR3 DNA follows: TGTGCCAGCTCACAGGGACACGATAGCAATCAGCCCCAGCATTTT. Its protein is CASSQGHDSNQPQHF.

This chain uses TRBV9 with TRBJ2-7; 14 nucleotides align to TRBD2. The CDR3 extends over 16 amino acids. Looked up from germline, CDR1 is SGDLS and CDR2 is YYNGEE. Trimming cost V 1 base and J 3 bases; bases outside gene matches: 3. CDR3 sequence reads: CASSVSGTSGGYEQYF. CDR3 DNA sequence: TGTGCCAGCAGCGTATCCGGGACTAGCGGGGGCTACGAGCAGTACTTC.

This clone occurred a few times. The V call is TRBV5-1, the J call TRBJ2-7; perhaps TRBD2 as D (6 bases). The CDR3 is 14 amino acids. CDR1 and CDR2 from the germline V gene are SGHRS and YFSETQ. Trimming left V 2 bases short and J 0 bases short, with 9 bases between. The CDR3 bases are TGCGCCAGCAGCTTCGGGGGTAGCTCCTACGAGCAGTACTTC. It yields the protein CASSFGGSSYEQYF.

The chain uses TRBV5-1 and TRBJ2-2; D possibly corresponds to TRBD2 (5 bases). Trimming stripped 4 bases from V and 4 bases from J, with 17 bases between. There are 16 residues in the CDR3. CDR1 is SGHRS and CDR2 is YFSETQ in the germline V gene. The CDR3 region is CASSVSVRGSTGELFF. Written as DNA, the CDR3 is TGCGCCAGCAGCGTGAGTGTCCGAGGGAGCACCGGGGAGCTGTTTTTT.